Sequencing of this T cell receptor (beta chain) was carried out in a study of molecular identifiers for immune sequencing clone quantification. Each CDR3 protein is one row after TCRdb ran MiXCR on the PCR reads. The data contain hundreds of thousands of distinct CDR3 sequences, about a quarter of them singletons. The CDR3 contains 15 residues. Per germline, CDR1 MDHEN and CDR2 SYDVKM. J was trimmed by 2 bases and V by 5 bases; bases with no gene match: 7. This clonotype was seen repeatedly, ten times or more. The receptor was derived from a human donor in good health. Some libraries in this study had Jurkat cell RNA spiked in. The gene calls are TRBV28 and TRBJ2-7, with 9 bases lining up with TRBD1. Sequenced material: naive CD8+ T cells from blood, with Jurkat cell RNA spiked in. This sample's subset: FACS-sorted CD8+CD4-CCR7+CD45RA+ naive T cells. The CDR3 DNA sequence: TGTGCCAGCAGTCACCGCAACAGGGGGCCCTACGAGCAGTACTTC. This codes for CASSHRNRGPYEQYF.